The entry that follows covers one T cell receptor beta chain sequence. The antigen remains undetermined. There were TCR beta CDR3 regions amplified from RNA transcripts. A first-round RT-PCR of the TCR CDR3 used the HTBI primer set. TCRdb re-called the multiplex PCR reads through MiXCR, storing one row per CDR3 protein. The repertoire holds roughly 380,000 distinct CDR3 sequences, with 19% as singletons. Stability of Graves' hyperthyroidism was defined as absent ophthalmopathy progression within 18 months. Clinicians diagnosed patients from clinical symptoms, serum thyroxine and TRAb, thyroid ultrasound and orbital computed tomography. The authors took PBMCs from over 8.5 ml fresh peripheral blood. This sample stems from a study of T cells in Graves' hyperthyroidism and ophthalmopathy. This CDR3 comprises 16 residues. V lost 3 bases and J lost 0, with 12 bases in between. Looked up from germline, CDR1 is KGHSH and CDR2 is LQKENI.

Study-wide findings and caveats: Ophthalmopathy, which appeared later, was predicted by the model a median approximately six months before onset.

The V and J genes are TRBV18 and TRBJ1-3, with no clear D. The receptor was derived from a woman between 18 and 30 years old with Graves' hyperthyroidism. The sample comprised blood. CDR3 in amino acids: CASSPPDFSSGNTIYF. The CDR3 nucleotides read TGTGCCAGCTCACCGCCGGACTTTTCCTCTGGAAACACCATATATTTT. Variable domain in full (rest from reference TRBV18 and TRBJ1-3): NAGVMQNPRHLVRRRGQEARLRCSPMKGHSHVYWYRQLPEEGLKFMVYLQKENIIDESGMPKERFSAEFPKEGPSILRIQQVVRGDSAAYFCASSPPDFSSGNTIYFGEGSWLTVV.